What follows is one TCR beta chain and its context. Its antigen is not identified. This specimen comes from a study of post-analysis software for immune sequencing data. General study findings and limits: Elevated frequency relative to controls characterized roughly five TRBV segments in patients, TRBV5-6, TRBV5-1 and TRBV20-1 among them. Diversity measured as normalized Chao1 was significantly lower in multiple sclerosis patients than in controls.

Germline V gene lookup returns CDR1 MNHNY and CDR2 SVGAGI (reference sequence). CDR3 size: 14 residues. Trimming left V 6 bases short and J 0 bases short, with 11 bases between. Presence of unique molecular identifiers characterized the TCR beta cDNA libraries. TCRdb ran MiXCR on the PCR reads and lists one entry per CDR3 protein. The data show under 650,000 distinct CDR3 sequences, roughly 40% seen once. The J gene is TRBJ1-1, the V gene TRBV6-6; D not certain. This receptor was identified in a girl aged 10 to 17 with multiple sclerosis. The sequenced material came from blood. This CDR3 reads CASSPPAMNTEAFF. CDR3 DNA sequence: TGTGCCAGCAGCCCCCCAGCGATGAACACTGAAGCTTTCTTT.